This TCR beta chain appears in the sequencing data of a study of T cells in Graves' hyperthyroidism and ophthalmopathy. Study-wide results and limits: Ophthalmopathy was model-predicted a median roughly 6.2 months pre-onset. Also found in blood were most expanded thyroid clonotypes above 0.001.

The CDR3 sequence is 13 residues long. Trimming took off 5 bases at V and 0 bases at J, with 8 bases between the two ends. The V gene's germline CDR1 is SNHLY and CDR2 FYNNEI. The PBMCs studied were ones that came from 8.5 to 10 ml fresh peripheral blood. What was amplified from RNA transcripts were TCR beta CDR3 regions. Initially, a first-round RT-PCR of the TCR CDR3 employed the HTBI primer set. TCRdb re-called the multiplex PCR reads with MiXCR, one entry per CDR3 protein. Of roughly 260,000 distinct CDR3 sequences listed, about 14% were seen once; the top ten hold 10% to 15%. Concerning this clonotype itself: Its antigen remains unidentified.

The material sequenced was blood. This clonotype originated in a woman aged 40 to 50 with Graves' hyperthyroidism that later progressed to Graves' ophthalmopathy. The chain uses TRBV2 and TRBJ2-7; D ambiguous. The DNA for the CDR3 is TGTGCCAGCAGTCTACAGCACTCCTACGAGCAGTACTTC. Translation gives CASSLQHSYEQYF.